This T cell receptor beta chain was found in a study of blood T cell repertoires in COVID-19. V lost 5 bases, J lost 2 bases, and 6 bases stayed unmatched. The CDR3 runs to 15 residues. In germline, CDR1 is SGHTA, CDR2 FQGNSA. Sequencing used immunoSEQ multiplex PCR; TCRdb keeps in-frame clones, though not all of them. The repertoire consists of 65,000 to 70,000 clones, with around 93% occurring once and the leading ten covering about 2.6%. The V call is TRBV7-2, the J call TRBJ2-3; 8 nucleotides match TRBD1. Sequenced: peripheral blood. The TCR originated in a man between 70 and 80 years old with active COVID-19. The CDR3 region is CASSPRQGNTDTQYF. DNA for the CDR3: TGTGCCAGCAGCCCCCGACAGGGGAACACAGATACGCAGTATTTT.